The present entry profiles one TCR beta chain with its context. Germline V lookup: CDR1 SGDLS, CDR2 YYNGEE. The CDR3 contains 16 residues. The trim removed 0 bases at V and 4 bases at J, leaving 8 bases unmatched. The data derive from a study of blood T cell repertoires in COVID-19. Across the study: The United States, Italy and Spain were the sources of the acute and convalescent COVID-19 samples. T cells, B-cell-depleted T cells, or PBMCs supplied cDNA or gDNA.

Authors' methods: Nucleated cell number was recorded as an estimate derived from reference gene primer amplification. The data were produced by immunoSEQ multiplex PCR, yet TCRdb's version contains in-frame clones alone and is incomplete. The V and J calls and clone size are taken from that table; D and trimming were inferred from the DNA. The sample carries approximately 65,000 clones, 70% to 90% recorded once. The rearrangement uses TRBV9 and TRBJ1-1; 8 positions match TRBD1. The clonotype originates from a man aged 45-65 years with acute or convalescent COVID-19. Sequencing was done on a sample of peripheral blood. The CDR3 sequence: CASSVGHGQGTTEAFF. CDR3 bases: TGTGCCAGCAGCGTAGGGCACGGACAGGGAACCACTGAAGCTTTCTTT.